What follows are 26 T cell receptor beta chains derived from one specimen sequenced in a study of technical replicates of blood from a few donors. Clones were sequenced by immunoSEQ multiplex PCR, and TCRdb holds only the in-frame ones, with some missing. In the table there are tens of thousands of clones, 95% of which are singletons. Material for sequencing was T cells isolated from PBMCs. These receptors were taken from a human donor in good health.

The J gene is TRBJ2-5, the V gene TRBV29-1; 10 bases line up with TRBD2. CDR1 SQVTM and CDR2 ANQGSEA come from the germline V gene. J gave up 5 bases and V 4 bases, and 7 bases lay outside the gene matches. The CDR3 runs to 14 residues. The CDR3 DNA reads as TGCAGCGTTGCACTAGCGGGGAGGGGTGAGACCCAGTACTTC. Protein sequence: CSVALAGRGETQYF.

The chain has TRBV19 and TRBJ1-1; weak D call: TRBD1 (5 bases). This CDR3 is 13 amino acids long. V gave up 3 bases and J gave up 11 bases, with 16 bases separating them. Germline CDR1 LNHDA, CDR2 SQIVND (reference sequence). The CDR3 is CASSIGIAGEAFF. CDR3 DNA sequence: TGTGCCAGTAGTATCGGGATCGCGGGGGAGGCTTTCTTT.

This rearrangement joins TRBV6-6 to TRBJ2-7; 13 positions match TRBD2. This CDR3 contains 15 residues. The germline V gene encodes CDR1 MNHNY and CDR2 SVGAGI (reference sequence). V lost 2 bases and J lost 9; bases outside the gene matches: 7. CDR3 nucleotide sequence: TGTGCCAGCAGTTACGGGACTAGCGGGACGTTCGGGCAGTACTTC. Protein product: CASSYGTSGTFGQYF.

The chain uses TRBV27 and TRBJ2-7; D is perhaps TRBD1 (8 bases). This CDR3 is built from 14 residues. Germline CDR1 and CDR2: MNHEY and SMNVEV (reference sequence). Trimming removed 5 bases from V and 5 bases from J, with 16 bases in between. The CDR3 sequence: CASSPTGEGHEQYF. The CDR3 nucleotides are TGTGCCAGCAGTCCGACAGGGGAGGGGCACGAGCAGTACTTC.

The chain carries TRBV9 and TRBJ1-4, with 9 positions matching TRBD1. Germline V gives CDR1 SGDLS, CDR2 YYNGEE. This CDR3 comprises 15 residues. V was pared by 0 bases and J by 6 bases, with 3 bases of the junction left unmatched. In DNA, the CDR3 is TGTGCCAGCAGCGTAGAGGGGACAGGGTATGAAAAACTGTTTTTT. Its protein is CASSVEGTGYEKLFF.

This CDR3 is CSGGTTYEQYF. In nucleotides, the CDR3 is TGCAGCGGGGGGACAACCTACGAGCAGTACTTC. The chain joins TRBV29-1 to TRBJ2-5; possible D gene TRBD1, 6 bases. TRBJ2-7 explains the end of the DNA better; the J call may be wrong. CDR3 size: 11 residues. The germline V gene has CDR1 SQVTM and CDR2 ANQGSEA.

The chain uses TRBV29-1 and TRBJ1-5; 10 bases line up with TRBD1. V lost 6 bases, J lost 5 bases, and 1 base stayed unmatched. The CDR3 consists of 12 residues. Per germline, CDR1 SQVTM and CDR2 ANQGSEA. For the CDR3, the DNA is TGCAGCGTCGGGACAGGGGATCAGCCCCAGCATTTT. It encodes CSVGTGDQPQHF.

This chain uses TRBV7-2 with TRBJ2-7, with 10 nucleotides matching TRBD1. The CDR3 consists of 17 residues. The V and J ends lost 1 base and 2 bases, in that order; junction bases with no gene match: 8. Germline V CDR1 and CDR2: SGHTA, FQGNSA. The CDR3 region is CASSLDGQGVAAYEQYF. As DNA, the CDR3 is TGTGCCAGCAGCTTAGATGGACAGGGGGTCGCCGCCTACGAGCAGTACTTC. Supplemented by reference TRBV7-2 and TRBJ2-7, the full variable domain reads GAGVSQSPSNKVTEKGKDVELRCDPISGHTALYWYRQSLGQGLEFLIYFQGNSAPDKSGLPSDRFSAERTGGSVSTLTIQRTQQEDSAVYLCASSLDGQGVAAYEQYFGPGTRLTVT.

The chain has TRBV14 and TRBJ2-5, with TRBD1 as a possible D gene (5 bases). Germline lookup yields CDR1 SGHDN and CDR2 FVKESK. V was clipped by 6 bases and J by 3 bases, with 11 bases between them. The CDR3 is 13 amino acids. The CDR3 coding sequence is TGTGCCAGCAGGGACAACCAAAAAGAGACCCAGTACTTC. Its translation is CASRDNQKETQYF.

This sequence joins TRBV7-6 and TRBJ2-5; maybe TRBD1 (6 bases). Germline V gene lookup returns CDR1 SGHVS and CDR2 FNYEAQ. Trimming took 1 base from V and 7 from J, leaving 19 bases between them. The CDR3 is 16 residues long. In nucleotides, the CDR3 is TGTGCCAGCAGCTTAGGTTTATTTGGGACATTGGGGACCCAGTACTTC. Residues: CASSLGLFGTLGTQYF. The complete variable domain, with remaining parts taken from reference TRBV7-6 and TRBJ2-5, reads GAGVSQSPRYKVTKRGQDVALRCDPISGHVSLYWYRQALGQGPEFLTYFNYEAQQDKSGLPNDRFSAERPEGSISTLTIQRTEQRDSAMYRCASSLGLFGTLGTQYFGPGTRLLVL.

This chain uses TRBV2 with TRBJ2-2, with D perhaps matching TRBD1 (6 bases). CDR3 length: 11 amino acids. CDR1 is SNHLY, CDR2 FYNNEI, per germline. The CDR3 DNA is TGTGCAACGACAGGTGCCGGGGAGCTGTTTTTT. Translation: CATTGAGELFF.

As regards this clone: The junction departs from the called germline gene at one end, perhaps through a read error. CDR3 DNA: TGTGCTAGCAGCTTGTATTTTGGGGAGCTCTACGAGCAGTACTTC. Amino acid sequence: CASSLYFGELYEQYF. The genes are TRBV7-7 and TRBJ2-7; a weak D match, TRBD2 (5 bases). Germline V lookup: CDR1 SSHAT, CDR2 FNYEAQ (reference sequence). The CDR3 is made up of 15 amino acids.

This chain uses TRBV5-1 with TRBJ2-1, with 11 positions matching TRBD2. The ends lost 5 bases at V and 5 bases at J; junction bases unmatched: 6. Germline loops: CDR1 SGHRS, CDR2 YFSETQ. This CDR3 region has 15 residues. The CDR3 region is CASRNLAGGDNEQFF. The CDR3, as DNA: TGCGCCAGCAGGAACCTAGCGGGGGGCGACAATGAGCAGTTCTTC.

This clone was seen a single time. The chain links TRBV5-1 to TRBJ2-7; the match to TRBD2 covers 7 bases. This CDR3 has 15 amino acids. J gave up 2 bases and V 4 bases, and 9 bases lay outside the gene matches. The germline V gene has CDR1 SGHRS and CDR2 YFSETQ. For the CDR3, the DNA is TGCGCCAGCAGCCCGGCCGGGACTACTACCTACGAGCAGTACTTC. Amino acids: CASSPAGTTTYEQYF.

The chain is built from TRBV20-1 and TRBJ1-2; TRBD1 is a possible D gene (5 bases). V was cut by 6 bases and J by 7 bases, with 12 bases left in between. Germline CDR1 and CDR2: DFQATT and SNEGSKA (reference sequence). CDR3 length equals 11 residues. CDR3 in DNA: TGCAGTGCACCTACCAGGGTTGGCTACACCTTC. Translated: CSAPTRVGYTF.

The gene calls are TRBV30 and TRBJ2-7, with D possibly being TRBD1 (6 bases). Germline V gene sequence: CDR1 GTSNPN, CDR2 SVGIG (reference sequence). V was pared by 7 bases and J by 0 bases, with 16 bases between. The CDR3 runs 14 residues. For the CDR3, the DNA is TGTGCCTCCACCGGACAGCACCCCTCCTACGAGCAGTACTTC. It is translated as CASTGQHPSYEQYF. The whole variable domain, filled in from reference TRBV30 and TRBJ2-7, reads SQTIHQWPATLVQPVGSPLSLECTVEGTSNPNLYWYRQAAGRGLQLLFYSVGIGQISSEVPQNLSASRPQDRQFILSSKKLLLSDSGFYLCASTGQHPSYEQYFGPGTRLTVT.

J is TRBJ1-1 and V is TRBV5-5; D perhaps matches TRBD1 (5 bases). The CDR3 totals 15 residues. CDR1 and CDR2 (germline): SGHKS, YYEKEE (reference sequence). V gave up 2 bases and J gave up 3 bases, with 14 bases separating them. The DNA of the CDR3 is TGTGCCAGCAGCTTTCCCCCCGGGGGAGACACTGAAGCTTTCTTT. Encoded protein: CASSFPPGGDTEAFF.

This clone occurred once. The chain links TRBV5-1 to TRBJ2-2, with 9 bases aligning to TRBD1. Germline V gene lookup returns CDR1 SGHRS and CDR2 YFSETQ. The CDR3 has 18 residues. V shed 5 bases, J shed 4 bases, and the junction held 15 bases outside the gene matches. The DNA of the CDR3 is TGCGCCAGCAGGGGGACAGGGTACCTGCGCTTATCCACCGGGGAGCTGTTTTTT. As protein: CASRGTGYLRLSTGELFF.

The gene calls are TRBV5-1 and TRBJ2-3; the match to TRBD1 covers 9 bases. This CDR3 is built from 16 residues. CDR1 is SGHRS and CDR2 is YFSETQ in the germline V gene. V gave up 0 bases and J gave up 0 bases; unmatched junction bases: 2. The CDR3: CASSLEGQGSTDTQYF. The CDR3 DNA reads TGCGCCAGCAGCTTGGAGGGACAGGGAAGCACAGATACGCAGTATTTT.

CDR3 DNA: TGTGCCAGTAGTATAGAGGCAGGGGCCCGCCTAGGGGGCTACACCTTC. Protein sequence: CASSIEAGARLGGYTF. The chain couples TRBV19 to TRBJ1-2; the D gene is possibly TRBD1 (6 bases). Germline V gene data show CDR1 as LNHDA and CDR2 as SQIVND (reference sequence). This CDR3 comprises 16 residues. Trimming shortened V by 0 bases and J by 8 bases, and 19 bases separated the two germline ends.

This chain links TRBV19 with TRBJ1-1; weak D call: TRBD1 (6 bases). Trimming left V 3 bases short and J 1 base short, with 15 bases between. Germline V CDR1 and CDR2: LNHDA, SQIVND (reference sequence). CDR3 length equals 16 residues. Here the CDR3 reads CASSIFPTGQNTEAFF. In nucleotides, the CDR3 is TGTGCCAGTAGTATCTTCCCGACGGGACAGAACACTGAAGCTTTCTTT.

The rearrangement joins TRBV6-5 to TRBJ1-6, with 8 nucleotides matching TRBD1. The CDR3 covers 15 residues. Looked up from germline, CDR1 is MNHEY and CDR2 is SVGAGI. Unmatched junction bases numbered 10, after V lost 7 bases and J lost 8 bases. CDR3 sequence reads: CASTRQGRTDSPLHF. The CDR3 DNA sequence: TGTGCCAGCACCCGACAGGGGAGAACGGATTCACCCCTCCACTTT.

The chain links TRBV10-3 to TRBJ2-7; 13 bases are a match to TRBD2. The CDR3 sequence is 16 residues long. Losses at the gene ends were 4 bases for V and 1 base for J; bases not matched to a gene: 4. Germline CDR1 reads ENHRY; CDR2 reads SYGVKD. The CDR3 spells CAISGRLAGGSYEQYF. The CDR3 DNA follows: TGTGCCATCAGTGGGAGACTAGCGGGAGGATCCTACGAGCAGTACTTC.

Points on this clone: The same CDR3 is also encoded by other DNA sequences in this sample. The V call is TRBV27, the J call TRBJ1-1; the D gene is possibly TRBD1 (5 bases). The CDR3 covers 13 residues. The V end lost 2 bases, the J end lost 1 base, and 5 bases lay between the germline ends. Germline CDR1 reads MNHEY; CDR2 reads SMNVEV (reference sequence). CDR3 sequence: CASSLRGNTEAFF. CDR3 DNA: TGTGCCAGCAGTTTAAGGGGGAACACTGAAGCTTTCTTT.

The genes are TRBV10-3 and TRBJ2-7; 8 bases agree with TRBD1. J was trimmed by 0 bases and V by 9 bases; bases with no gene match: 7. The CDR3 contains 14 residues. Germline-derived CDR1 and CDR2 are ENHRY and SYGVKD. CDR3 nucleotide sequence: TGTGCCATAAGCAGGGGGCAACCCTCCTACGAGCAGTACTTC. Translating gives CAISRGQPSYEQYF.

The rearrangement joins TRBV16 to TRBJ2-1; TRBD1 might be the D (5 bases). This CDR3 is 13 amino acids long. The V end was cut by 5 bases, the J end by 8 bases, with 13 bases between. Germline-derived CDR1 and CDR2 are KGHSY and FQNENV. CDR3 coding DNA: TGTGCCAGCAGCTCAAGCAGGGTCCATGAGCAGTTCTTC. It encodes CASSSSRVHEQFF.